This T cell receptor (beta chain) was obtained from a study of shared clonotypes between healthy human individuals. The CDR3 runs to 11 residues. CDR1 is GTSNPN, CDR2 SVGIG, per germline (reference sequence). V was shortened by 3 bases and J by 6 bases, with 5 bases between the two germline ends. The method was immunoSEQ multiplex PCR; TCRdb's version includes in-frame clones alone and lacks a portion of them. The sample gives approximately 470,000 clones, approximately 81% of which show up once; 9.5% to 15% is in the top ten. This sequence was found in a woman in her thirties or forties in good health. Some clones in this sample may be carry-over from other donors' samples. The chain links TRBV30 to TRBJ2-2; D remains ambiguous. Sequences were obtained from PBMCs. Here the CDR3 reads CAWSGSGELFF. In DNA, the CDR3 is TGTGCCTGGAGCGGATCCGGGGAGCTGTTTTTT.